The source of this T cell receptor (beta chain) is a study of cytomegalovirus exposure and HLA in healthy donors. Germline CDR1 SEHNR, CDR2 FQNEAQ (reference sequence). The CDR3 sequence is 13 residues long. Note on this clone: Mismatch with germline at one junction end may stem from a read error.

Vbeta (60) and Jbeta (13) primers were used in the PCR. This table comes from immunoSEQ multiplex PCR, and its TCRdb copy is limited to in-frame clones, with some not included. The sample has approximately 180,000 clones, roughly 79% seen once. The TCR originated in a man aged 35 to 55 in good health and CMV-seropositive. The chain combines TRBV7-9 with TRBJ1-1; D uncertain. The specimen sequenced was PBMCs. The CDR3: CSSTLLGATEAFF. In DNA form, the CDR3 reads TGTTCCAGCACCCTACTAGGAGCCACTGAAGCTTTCTTT. The full variable domain, its missing parts supplied by reference TRBV7-9 and TRBJ1-1, is DTGVSQNPRHKITKRGQNVTFRCDPISEHNRLYWYRQTLGQGPEFLTYFQNEAQLEKSRLLSDRFSAERPKGSFSTLEIQRTEQGDSAMYLCSSTLLGATEAFFGQGTRLTVV.